This T cell receptor (beta chain) is from a study of identical twins listed by TCRdb under 2016. Looking at the study overall: TCR alpha and beta repertoires from monozygotic twins, unrelated adults of various ages and cord blood were deep-sequenced to test whether fetal clonotypes persist. To rule out contamination, the twin experiments were replicated at different times with different library preparation protocols.

This clonotype was counted only a few times. It has no known antigen specificity. No quality values exist for individual bases; no much larger clone is one base distant. All donors were healthy Caucasians. Three pairs of female monozygotic twins, all aged roughly 18 to 29 years, were included in the twin cohort. Peripheral blood mononuclear cells were used as the source from which RNA for TCR libraries was isolated. The library was obtained by 5' RACE. The sample was run on an Illumina HiSeq 2000. Template switching introduced a universal primer binding site; the final cDNA contained a unique molecular identifier, enabling accurate counting of TCR cDNA molecules. Specific primers in the conserved constant-segment region were used to synthesize first-strand cDNA for TCR alpha and beta chains. To control for contamination, every cDNA library carried two barcodes: a SMART-Mk sample barcode plus Illumina barcodes. TruSeq adapter sequences along with Illumina sample barcodes were introduced in two successive PCR steps. Sequencing of the TCR alpha and beta cDNA libraries was done on the Illumina HiSeq platform using custom primers. Regarding the original processing steps: Unique molecular identifiers were extracted from raw reads with MiGEC, and CDR3 positions were determined with MiXCR. Recombination models were inferred per individual with the repgenHMM and IGoR tools using an EM algorithm. The analysis of shared clonotypes was done with the tcR package in R, with sharing normalized by the product of cloneset sizes. To study raw recombination without the effects of thymic and clonal selection, out-of-frame nonproductive sequences were analyzed. TCRdb took the public reads, trimmed them with fastp at Q25, ran MiXCR for clone calling and kept in-frame beta chains. One record per CDR3 amino acid sequence lists the most common genes and DNA. The V and J calls were determined by TCRdb, not by the authors. This sample has 600,000 to 800,000 distinct CDR3 sequences in its table, and about 20% of those were observed once. 4% to 4.5% of the sample belongs to the ten largest clones.

Cut back by 5 bases and 8 bases, the V and J ends lie 13 bases apart. Taken from the germline V gene, the CDR1 and CDR2 loops are SGHVS and FQNEAQ. Measured from the cysteine to the phenylalanine, the CDR3 is 13 residues long. The retained sequence is limited to the CDR3, 39 bases, with the frame set at the first base. What the authors observed across the whole study: Invariant T cells such as MAIT and iNKT could partly confound zero-insertion analyses, although diverse VJ usage argued against such confounding for most clonotypes. In beta out-of-frame sequences, excess twin sharing was weaker, because having fewer shared sequences lowered the signal-to-noise ratio. Compared with coincidental sharing between unrelated individuals, out-of-frame TCR alpha sequences shared between twins showed an excess of sequences with low generation probability. Out-of-frame TCR alpha sharing in monozygotic twins was systematically underestimated by recombination models, whereas sharing between unrelated individuals was in agreement with the recombination models. Fewer insertions were carried by abundant cord blood beta clonotypes; a weaker similar trend was observed in young adult naive repertoires, while no such trend was observed in memory repertoires. Because the same donors could not be followed over many years, the conclusions depended on cross-sectional statistical analysis.

The sample was also reused in another study, on T cells expressing NK-cell markers. The second investigation adds: Seven to nine donors provided sorted CD3+CD56+NKG2C+, CD3+CD56+NKG2C- and CD3+CD56-NKG2C+ T-cell subsets, whose TCR beta-chain repertoires were profiled. Of the eight sequenced donors, seven were found to be HCMV-seropositive and one was found to be HCMV-seronegative. To restrict sorting to alphabetaTCR-expressing T cells, an anti-gammadeltaTCR antibody was added in several experiments. In more than five donors, the dominant CD3+CD56+NKG2C+ clonotypes ranked among the top 10 CD8+ clonotypes, making up roughly 1.0-8% of CD8+ T cells. Those dominant clonotypes were again the most abundant among CD3+CD56-NKG2C+ cells in a few donors, at roughly 28.3-65%. Whether the expanded NKG2C-expressing T cell clones were specific for HCMV antigens remained unclear. The eight sequenced donors were randomly selected healthy volunteers, three men and five women. HCMV-specific IgG was detected in serum with a commercial ELISA kit to determine HCMV serostatus. Bulk peripheral blood T-cell repertoires were additionally sequenced from unsorted PBMC for several donors. MIGEC was used to demultiplex reads and group reads by UMI, and MiTCR was used to assemble and quantify clonotypes. To remove erroneous sequences, TCR cDNA sequences were retained only when supported by two or more reads. The tcR package was used for downstream repertoire analysis, with clonotypes matched between fractions based on CDR3 nucleotide sequence plus V segment. VDJmatch was used to annotate antigen specificity against VDJdb, with one amino acid substitution in CDR3 allowed.

The specimen was PBMCs. The clonotype originates from a woman aged 18-35 years in good health. This receptor chain uses TRBV7-8 and TRBJ2-4; confidence is insufficient to name the D gene. The nucleotide sequence reads as follows: TGTGCCAGCAGCCAGTCGACTCGATACATTCAGTACTTC. This encodes CASSQSTRYIQYF.